A single sample is the source of the 6 T cell receptor beta chains below, sequenced in a study of technical replicates of blood from a handful of donors. Some clones are missing from TCRdb's copy, which holds only in-frame ones; the method was immunoSEQ multiplex PCR. The repertoire holds 65,000 to 95,000 clones, about 97% seen once, with more than 0.15% in the top ten. Sample: T cells isolated from PBMCs. The receptors here all came from a human donor in good health.

The V gene is TRBV28, the J gene TRBJ2-7; 7 nucleotides agree with TRBD1. The trim removed 5 bases at V and 3 bases at J, leaving 10 bases unmatched. CDR3 length: 15 residues. The germline V gene encodes CDR1 MDHEN and CDR2 SYDVKM. The CDR3 DNA sequence: TGTGCCAGCAGTCAACAGAGCCGGGACAGCTACGAGCAGTACTTC. The encoded protein is CASSQQSRDSYEQYF.

J is TRBJ2-1 and V is TRBV9; TRBD1 matches at 7 bases. The CDR3 is 16 residues long. Germline-derived CDR1 and CDR2 are SGDLS and YYNGEE. V lost 4 bases and J lost 0; bases outside the gene matches: 7. CDR3 bases: TGTGCCAGCAGCCCGGGCAGGGGGAGCTCCTACAATGAGCAGTTCTTC. Translated, it gives CASSPGRGSSYNEQFF. Using reference TRBV9 and TRBJ2-1 for the parts outside the CDR3, the full variable domain is DSGVTQTPKHLITATGQRVTLRCSPRSGDLSVYWYQQSLDQGLQFLIQYYNGEERAKGNILERFSAQQFPDLHSELNLSSLELGDSALYFCASSPGRGSSYNEQFFGPGTRLTVL.

V and J are TRBV6-1 and TRBJ1-5, with D maybe TRBD1 (6 bases). Germline CDR1 and CDR2: MNHNS and SASEGT. There are 14 residues in the CDR3. The ends were cut back, 10 bases at V and 6 bases at J, with 19 bases in the middle. CDR3 coding DNA: TGTGCCATCTCCCGAGGGGGTGTTGGTCAGCCCCAGCATTTT. This codes for CAISRGGVGQPQHF.

V usage is TRBV30 and J usage is TRBJ1-4, with D hard to call. The CDR3 is 16 residues long. Trimming removed 0 bases at V and 8 bases at J, with 19 bases between. The germline gives CDR1 GTSNPN, CDR2 SVGIG (reference sequence). The CDR3 protein is CAWSVLTMDLGEKLFF. The CDR3, as DNA: TGTGCCTGGAGTGTCCTTACAATGGACTTAGGAGAAAAACTGTTTTTT. The full variable domain, its missing parts supplied by reference TRBV30 and TRBJ1-4, is SQTIHQWPATLVQPVGSPLSLECTVEGTSNPNLYWYRQAAGRGLQLLFYSVGIGQISSEVPQNLSASRPQDRQFILSSKKLLLSDSGFYLCAWSVLTMDLGEKLFFGSGTQLSVL.

The rearrangement joins TRBV30 to TRBJ1-5, with a tentative D call TRBD1 (6 bases). Germline loops: CDR1 GTSNPN, CDR2 SVGIG (reference sequence). The CDR3 is 15 residues long. Trimming removed 4 bases from V and 6 bases from J, with 19 bases in between. CDR3 nucleotide sequence: TGTGCCTGGACCTTTGACAGGAGCAAGGGTCAGCCCCAGCATTTT. It yields the protein CAWTFDRSKGQPQHF.

This clone was observed once. The gene calls are TRBV6-1 and TRBJ1-4; no definite D call. CDR1 is MNHNS and CDR2 is SASEGT in the germline V gene. V was shortened by 1 base and J by 3 bases, with 9 bases between the two germline ends. This CDR3 comprises 15 residues. For the CDR3, the DNA is TGTGCCAGCAGTGAAGACCGGACTTCTAATGAAAAACTGTTTTTT. Translating it yields CASSEDRTSNEKLFF.